In its sample, the clone carrying this TCR beta chain was seen a few times. The data derive from a study of blood T cell repertoires in COVID-19. The V and J ends lost 0 bases and 0 bases respectively, with 9 bases between them. This CDR3 is 15 amino acids long. Germline CDR1 is GTSNPN and CDR2 is SVGIG (reference sequence). In the original workflow: The assay estimated nucleated cells by amplifying reference gene primers. Profiling relied on immunoSEQ multiplex PCR, and the TCRdb table lists in-frame clones only, not all of them. That table furnishes V, J and clone size, whereas the DNA furnished D and trimming. The data hold roughly 220,000 clones, with roughly 90% observed a single time.

This chain uses TRBV30 with TRBJ2-1; D not resolved. The receptor's source is a man aged 25-45 years who had recovered from COVID-19. The specimen was peripheral blood. The DNA of the CDR3 is TGTGCCTGGAGTGTGGCGGCGAGCTCCTACAATGAGCAGTTCTTC. Encoded protein: CAWSVAASSYNEQFF. The whole variable domain, remainder taken from reference TRBV30 and TRBJ2-1, is SQTIHQWPATLVQPVGSPLSLECTVEGTSNPNLYWYRQAAGRGLQLLFYSVGIGQISSEVPQNLSASRPQDRQFILSSKKLLLSDSGFYLCAWSVAASSYNEQFFGPGTRLTVL.